This TCR beta chain was found in a study of technical replicates of blood from a handful of donors. This table comes from immunoSEQ multiplex PCR, and its TCRdb copy is limited to in-frame clones, with some not included. This table has 100,000 or so clones, roughly 95% appearing once. Sequencing was carried out using T cells isolated from PBMCs. This sequence was found in a human donor in good health.

CDR3 amino acids: CASHLAGRSYEQYF. DNA of the CDR3: TGTGCCAGCCACTTAGCGGGAAGGTCCTACGAGCAGTACTTC. The chain joins TRBV6-6 to TRBJ2-7; 8 bases agree with TRBD2. Germline V gives CDR1 MNHNY, CDR2 SVGAGI (reference sequence). The ends lost 8 bases at V and 1 base at J; junction bases unmatched: 7. The length of the CDR3 is 14 residues.